These T cell receptor beta chains were read from a single sample in a study of shared clonotypes between healthy human individuals. Repertoires were generated with immunoSEQ multiplex PCR, while TCRdb's copy carries only in-frame clones and drops some. Of 850,000 to 1,100,000 clones in the sample, around three quarters were seen once. Source material: memory CD4+ T cells from PBMCs. These receptors all stem from a man between 18 and 29 years old in good health. Some clones in this sample may be carry-over from other donors' samples. Both conserved end residues are part of each CDR3. Each record gives: V gene, J gene, clone size, D gene, CDR3 DNA, CDR3 protein. D genes are given only for firm matches. Not all rows give a size; the values are once, few, many and, for expanded clones, a class.

v_call: TRBV28; j_call: TRBJ1-2; clone_size: -; d_call: TRBD1; cdr3_nt: TGTGCCACCGCCGGACAGGGGACGGGTTATGGCTACACCTTC; cdr3_aa: CATAGQGTGYGYTF
v_call: TRBV11-2; j_call: TRBJ1-4; clone_size: -; d_call: -; cdr3_nt: TGTGCCAGCAGCTTGGATGATACACCGTTGAAACTGTTTTTT; cdr3_aa: CASSLDDTPLKLFF
v_call: TRBV4-1; j_call: TRBJ1-3; clone_size: -; d_call: -; cdr3_nt: TGCGCCAGCAGCCAGAATACAGGGTCTGGAAACACCATATATTTT; cdr3_aa: CASSQNTGSGNTIYF
v_call: TRBV7-3; j_call: TRBJ2-6; clone_size: -; d_call: -; cdr3_nt: TGTGCCAGCAGCTTATCCTGGGGACGGGGGGCCAACGTCCTGACTTTC; cdr3_aa: CASSLSWGRGANVLTF
v_call: TRBV19; j_call: TRBJ2-7; clone_size: -; d_call: -; cdr3_nt: TGTGCCAGTAGTATATCCGCGACTAGCTCCTACGAGCAGTACTTC; cdr3_aa: CASSISATSSYEQYF
v_call: TRBV19; j_call: TRBJ2-1; clone_size: -; d_call: TRBD1; cdr3_nt: TGTGCCAGTAGTACCGGGACAGGGGGCAATGAGCAGTTCTTC; cdr3_aa: CASSTGTGGNEQFF
v_call: TRBV20-1; j_call: TRBJ2-5; clone_size: -; d_call: -; cdr3_nt: TGCAGTTTGGGCCGCGGTGGGACCCAGTACTTC; cdr3_aa: CSLGRGGTQYF
v_call: TRBV6-4; j_call: TRBJ2-7; clone_size: -; d_call: TRBD2; cdr3_nt: TGTGCCAGCAGCCTAGCGGGAGGGGATACCTACGAGCAGTACTTC; cdr3_aa: CASSLAGGDTYEQYF
v_call: TRBV29-1; j_call: TRBJ2-6; clone_size: -; d_call: TRBD2; cdr3_nt: TGCAGCGCCATGGGAGGGTCCTCTGGGGCCAACGTCCTGACTTTC; cdr3_aa: CSAMGGSSGANVLTF
v_call: TRBV19; j_call: TRBJ2-1; clone_size: -; d_call: TRBD1; cdr3_nt: TGTGCCAGTAGTACCCTACAGGGGGCGAGAAACAATGAGCAGTTCTTC; cdr3_aa: CASSTLQGARNNEQFF
v_call: TRBV15; j_call: TRBJ2-7; clone_size: -; d_call: -; cdr3_nt: TGTGCCACCAGCAGAGATCTGATTGGGAGCGAGCAGTACTTC; cdr3_aa: CATSRDLIGSEQYF
v_call: TRBV5-1; j_call: TRBJ1-3; clone_size: many; d_call: -; cdr3_nt: TGCGCCAGCAGCTTTACAGATATGCGATCTGGAAACACCATATATTTT; cdr3_aa: CASSFTDMRSGNTIYF
v_call: TRBV7-2; j_call: TRBJ1-5; clone_size: -; d_call: -; cdr3_nt: TGTGCCAGCAGCGCCGGACGCAATCAGCCCCAGCATTTT; cdr3_aa: CASSAGRNQPQHF
v_call: TRBV28; j_call: TRBJ1-2; clone_size: once; d_call: TRBD1; cdr3_nt: TGTGCCACCCAGACAGGGTATGACTATGGCTACACCTTC; cdr3_aa: CATQTGYDYGYTF